This passage covers 10 T cell receptor beta chains from one sample sequenced in a study of T cell responses to AZD1222 COVID-19 vaccine. Sequenced by immunoSEQ multiplex PCR; TCRdb stores in-frame clones only, minus some. The repertoire holds tens of thousands of clones, with over 75% as singletons. Specimen: peripheral blood, collected 28 days after the second AZD1222 dose. The receptor set was obtained from an adult who received the AZD1222 COVID-19 vaccine.

J is TRBJ2-7 and V is TRBV2; D gene uncertain. The CDR3 has 16 residues. Per the germline V gene, CDR1 is SNHLY and CDR2 is FYNNEI. V lost 0 bases and J lost 2, with 14 bases in between. The CDR3 nucleotides are TGTGCCAGCAGTGAAGCGGCTTGGACGGTTACCTACGAGCAGTACTTC. The encoded protein is CASSEAAWTVTYEQYF.

This sequence joins TRBV10-1 and TRBJ2-2, with no clear D. V was trimmed by 8 bases and J by 2 bases, leaving 3 bases between them. The CDR3 extends over 11 amino acids. From germline, CDR1 is WNHNN and CDR2 SYGVQD (reference sequence). The CDR3 reads CASRNTGELFF. CDR3 nucleotides: TGCGCCAGCCGTAACACCGGGGAGCTGTTTTTT.

V gene TRBV2 combines with J gene TRBJ2-2; D is possibly TRBD2 (6 bases). The CDR3 runs to 14 residues. Germline CDR1 is SNHLY and CDR2 is FYNNEI. V lost 4 bases, J lost 4 bases, and 10 bases lay in between. The CDR3 protein is CASSVLALTGELFF. The CDR3 DNA reads as TGTGCCAGCAGTGTACTAGCCCTCACCGGGGAGCTGTTTTTT.

This chain links TRBV3-1 (or the pseudogene TRBV3-2) with TRBJ1-1; D gene uncertain. Trimming took 6 bases from V and 1 from J, leaving 9 bases between them. This CDR3 comprises 13 residues. Germline CDR1 and CDR2: LGHDT and YNNKEL (reference sequence). CDR3 bases: TGTGCCAGCAGTCAGATTAGGAACACTGAAGCTTTCTTT. It yields the protein CASSQIRNTEAFF.

The J gene is TRBJ1-2, the V gene TRBV5-6, with D hard to call. Trimming took 4 bases from V and 7 from J, leaving 14 bases between them. This CDR3 spans 13 amino acids. In germline, CDR1 is SGHDT, CDR2 YYEEEE. The CDR3 nucleotides are TGTGCCAGCAGCCCAAGTTCTTTGGGTGGCTACACCTTC. It encodes CASSPSSLGGYTF.

The chain combines TRBV3-1 (or the pseudogene TRBV3-2) with TRBJ2-3; 7 positions match TRBD2. This CDR3 is 15 amino acids long. Germline values: CDR1 LGHDT, CDR2 YNNKEL (reference sequence). V shed 4 bases and J 5 bases; nucleotides not matched to a gene: 9. CDR3 residues: CASSLPGAGKDTQYF. The CDR3 nucleotides read TGTGCCAGCAGCCTGCCTGGAGCGGGGAAAGATACGCAGTATTTT.

The rearrangement links TRBV10-3 to TRBJ2-7; 9 nucleotides match TRBD1. Losses at the gene ends were 6 bases for V and 3 bases for J; bases not matched to a gene: 6. The CDR3 has 14 residues. Germline V gene sequence: CDR1 ENHRY, CDR2 SYGVKD. CDR3 DNA: TGTGCCATCAGAGCCGGGACAGGGCTCTACGAGCAGTACTTC. It codes for CAIRAGTGLYEQYF.

The rearrangement uses TRBV4-2 and TRBJ2-7, with 8 bases matching TRBD2. V dropped 4 bases and J dropped 3; count of bases not matched to a gene: 8. Per the germline V gene, CDR1 is LGHNA and CDR2 is YNFKEQ. The CDR3 contains 15 residues. CDR3 in DNA: TGTGCCAGCAGCCCAACTAGCGGTGATTTCTACGAGCAGTACTTC. It codes for CASSPTSGDFYEQYF.

J is TRBJ1-4 and V is TRBV5-4; the D gene is possibly TRBD1 (6 bases). V lost 10 bases and J lost 5, with 21 bases in between. There are 15 residues in the CDR3. Germline V gene data show CDR1 as SGHNT and CDR2 as YYREEE (reference sequence). The CDR3 bases are TGTGCCGGGTCCAAAAACGGGGGACACAATGAAAAACTGTTTTTT. Its protein is CAGSKNGGHNEKLFF. The full variable domain, its missing parts supplied by reference TRBV5-4 and TRBJ1-4, is ETGVTQSPTHLIKTRGQQVTLRCSSQSGHNTVSWYQQALGQGPQFIFQYYREEENGRGNFPPRFSGLQFPNYSSELNVNALELDDSALYLCAGSKNGGHNEKLFFGSGTQLSVL.

The chain uses TRBV20-1 and TRBJ2-2; D is undetermined. Germline V gene data show CDR1 as DFQATT and CDR2 as SNEGSKA (reference sequence). This CDR3 is built from 11 residues. V was shortened by 8 bases and J by 0 bases, with 4 bases between the two germline ends. The CDR3 DNA follows: TGCAGTAGGTCGAACACCGGGGAGCTGTTTTTT. Translation: CSRSNTGELFF.